The next 16 T cell receptor beta chains were all read from a single sample in a study of T cell repertoires in cytomegalovirus infection (dated by TCRdb to between 2018 and 2021). This sample was sequenced with an Illumina HiSeq 1500. TCRdb redid the processing of the public reads, applying fastp at Q25 and MiXCR, and retained in-frame beta chains. Merged by CDR3 protein, the rows form single entries marked with the most common genes and DNA. The sample includes 350,000 to 550,000 distinct CDR3 sequences, with approximately 32% observed a single time. The top ten hold roughly an eighth of the sample. Input material: PBMCs. The receptors here all came from a human donor in good health (CMV status not recorded). Some clones in this sample may be carry-over from other donors' samples.

J is TRBJ1-5 and V is TRBV20-1, with D possibly being TRBD1 (6 bases). This CDR3 is 16 amino acids long. CDR1 is DFQATT and CDR2 is SNEGSKA in the germline V gene (reference sequence). Trimming took 1 base from V and 3 from J, leaving 16 bases between them. DNA of the CDR3: TGCAGTGCTAGAGTTGGGGCAGGGGTGAACAATCAGCCCCAGCATTTT. Protein product: CSARVGAGVNNQPQHF.

As concerns this clonotype: The CDR3 does not end in the conserved phenylalanine or tryptophan, so this is likely a read error. V usage is TRBV7-8 and J usage is TRBJ2-5; no definite D call. This CDR3 comprises 12 residues. The ends were cut back, 3 bases at V and 1 base at J, with 3 bases in the middle. Per germline, CDR1 SGHVS and CDR2 FQNEAQ. CDR3 DNA: TGTGCCAGCAGCTTGGTCCAAGAGACCCAGTACTAC. Protein: CASSLVQETQYY.

V and J are TRBV12-3 or TRBV12-4 and TRBJ2-3; unclear D gene. CDR3 length: 13 residues. Trimming took off 6 bases at V and 2 bases at J, with 9 bases between the two ends. The CDR3 nucleotides read TGTGCCAGCAGGGGGTCCTTCACAGATACGCAGTATTTT. Translation: CASRGSFTDTQYF.

This clonotype was counted only a few times. V gene TRBV5-6 combines with J gene TRBJ2-5; D is tentatively TRBD1 or TRBD2 (5 bases each). The CDR3 is made up of 17 amino acids. V was trimmed by 0 bases and J by 4 bases, leaving 19 bases between them. The germline gives CDR1 SGHDT, CDR2 YYEEEE. The CDR3 DNA reads TGTGCCAGCAGCTTGGCAGGGACGACAGCCTTGAGAGAGACCCAGTACTTC. Translated, it gives CASSLAGTTALRETQYF.

A few counts support this clonotype. The chain joins TRBV7-8 to TRBJ2-5, with D perhaps TRBD2 (6 bases). V lost 5 bases and J 3 bases, leaving 13 bases between the germline ends. The germline V gene has CDR1 SGHVS and CDR2 FQNEAQ. The CDR3 contains 14 residues. The CDR3 coding sequence is TGTGCCAGCAGCGCCCGCTGGGGGGAAGAGACCCAGTACTTC. Translated, it gives CASSARWGEETQYF.

This clonotype was seen more than once but under ten times. The chain combines TRBV29-1 with TRBJ2-1; perhaps TRBD2 as D (6 bases). Per germline, CDR1 SQVTM and CDR2 ANQGSEA. The CDR3 extends over 16 amino acids. The V end was cut by 5 bases, the J end by 5 bases, with 22 bases between. CDR3 in amino acids: CSVSRIEAGPNNEQFF. Here the CDR3 DNA reads TGCAGCGTTAGCAGGATTGAAGCGGGCCCTAACAATGAGCAGTTCTTC.

The chain links TRBV4-2 to TRBJ1-6, with 10 bases that match TRBD1. With V trimmed by 0 bases and J by 0 bases, 8 bases remained unmatched. The V gene's germline CDR1 is LGHNA and CDR2 YNFKEQ. CDR3 length: 20 residues. The CDR3 protein is CASSQDPGTGESSYNSPLHF. CDR3 in DNA: TGTGCCAGCAGCCAAGATCCCGGGACAGGGGAAAGCTCCTATAATTCACCCCTCCACTTT.

This sequence joins TRBV24-1 and TRBJ2-7, with TRBD1 identical over 10 bases. From germline, CDR1 is KGHDR and CDR2 SFDVKD. The ends lost 5 bases at V and 4 bases at J; junction bases unmatched: 7. This CDR3 spans 15 amino acids. For the CDR3, the DNA is TGTGCCACCAGTGCCCCGGGACAGGGGTTTTACGAGCAGTACTTC. Translation: CATSAPGQGFYEQYF.

Remarks on this clonotype: An end of the junction does not agree with germline; a read error may underlie this. CDR3 nucleotides: TGTGCCAGCAGAGAGGGACAGGGGGGCCTGGATACGCTGTATTTT. Protein product: CASREGQGGLDTLYF. The chain has TRBV12-3 or TRBV12-4 and TRBJ2-3; 11 bases are a match to TRBD1. CDR3 length: 15 residues.

The V and J genes are TRBV5-4 and TRBJ2-5, with TRBD1 identical over 9 bases. CDR3 length equals 16 residues. CDR1 and CDR2 (germline): SGHNT, YYREEE (reference sequence). J gave up 4 bases and V 6 bases, and 13 bases lay outside the gene matches. CDR3 DNA: TGTGCCAGCACCCAGCGGAGGACAGGGGTCGGAGAGACCCAGTACTTC. Protein sequence: CASTQRRTGVGETQYF.

This clonotype was seen only a few times. The chain links TRBV5-4 to TRBJ2-2, with D possibly TRBD1 on 5 matching bases. Germline loops: CDR1 SGHNT, CDR2 YYREEE (reference sequence). The CDR3 is made up of 14 amino acids. V shed 4 bases and J shed 7 bases, with 14 bases lying between them. The CDR3 DNA is TGTGCCAGCAGCCCCTGGGTCCAGGGCGGGGAGCTGTTTTTT. Its translation is CASSPWVQGGELFF.

This clonotype was seen a handful of times. The chain has TRBV10-2 and TRBJ1-6; the D is unclear. Germline CDR1 is WSHSY and CDR2 is SAAADI. The germline V and J ends were trimmed by 7 bases and 2 bases, with 9 bases remaining between them. The CDR3 contains 14 residues. The CDR3 region is CASTNGAYNSPLHF. DNA of the CDR3: TGCGCCAGCACCAATGGTGCCTATAATTCACCCCTCCACTTT.

The CDR3 sequence is CASSPLRTGRTNEKLFF. The CDR3 DNA reads as TGTGCCAGCAGCCCCCTTAGAACAGGGCGTACTAATGAAAAACTGTTTTTT. V gene TRBV7-3 combines with J gene TRBJ1-4; a weak D match, TRBD1 (6 bases). V was pared by 5 bases and J by 2 bases, with 18 bases between. CDR1 and CDR2 from the germline V gene are SGHTA and FQGTGA. This CDR3 contains 17 residues.

The chain employs TRBV7-2 and TRBJ2-1; TRBD2 agrees at 8 bases. V was pared by 2 bases and J by 6 bases, with 9 bases of the junction left unmatched. The CDR3 is 16 residues long. Germline V gene data show CDR1 as SGHTA and CDR2 as FQGNSA. In DNA form, the CDR3 reads TGTGCCAGCAGCTTATCATCGCGGGGGGCCGGCAATGAGCAGTTCTTC. Residues: CASSLSSRGAGNEQFF.

This clonotype turned up a few times. This rearrangement joins TRBV4-3 to TRBJ1-3, with 8 nucleotides matching TRBD1. CDR1 is LGHNA and CDR2 is YSLEER in the germline V gene. The CDR3 consists of 16 residues. V lost 3 bases to trimming and J lost 0 bases; unmatched junction nucleotides: 4. CDR3 sequence reads: CASSQTGEPSGNTIYF. The CDR3 DNA is TGCGCCAGCAGCCAGACAGGGGAACCCTCTGGAAACACCATATATTTT.

This clonotype was seen more than once but under ten times. The J gene is TRBJ1-1, the V gene TRBV6-5; TRBD1 is a possible D gene (5 bases). The CDR3 is made up of 17 amino acids. Trimming took 0 bases from V and 0 from J, leaving 14 bases between them. Germline loops: CDR1 MNHEY, CDR2 SVGAGI. CDR3 in amino acids: CASSYSRFRGMNTEAFF. The CDR3, as DNA: TGTGCCAGCAGTTACTCGCGGTTCCGGGGCATGAACACTGAAGCTTTCTTT.